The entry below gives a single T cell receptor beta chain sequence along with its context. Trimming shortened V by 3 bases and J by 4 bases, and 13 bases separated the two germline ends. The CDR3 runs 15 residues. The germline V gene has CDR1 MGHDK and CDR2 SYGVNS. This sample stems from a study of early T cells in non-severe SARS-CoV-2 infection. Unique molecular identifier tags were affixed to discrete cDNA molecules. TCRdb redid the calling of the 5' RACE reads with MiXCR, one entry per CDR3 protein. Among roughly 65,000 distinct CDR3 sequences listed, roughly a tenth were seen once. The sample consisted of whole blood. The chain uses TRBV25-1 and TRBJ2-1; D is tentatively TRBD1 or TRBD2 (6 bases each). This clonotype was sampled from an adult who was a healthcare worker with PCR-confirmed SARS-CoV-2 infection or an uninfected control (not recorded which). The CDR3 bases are TGTGCCAGCAGTGATTGGGGGGCATCTTACAATGAGCAGTTCTTC. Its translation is CASSDWGASYNEQFF.